This T cell receptor (beta chain) was documented in a study of blood T cells in healthy people across ages. CDR1 and CDR2 from the germline V gene are SGHAT and FQNNGV. V lost 4 bases, J lost 2 bases, and 20 bases lay in between. The CDR3 is 17 residues long. Using a J-beta primer mix together with a sample-barcoded 5' primer, a second PCR was run for roughly 6 to 11 cycles. CDR3-containing paired-end reads numbered at least 2.5 million in each sample. TCRdb re-derived calls from the 5' RACE reads in MiXCR, one entry per CDR3 protein. In the table there are around 1,800,000 distinct CDR3 sequences, around 42% of which are singletons. This clonotype has just a few counts. Each sample gave at least 6.5 million isolated PBMCs.

The clonotype comes from a human donor in good health. The source material was blood. The chain couples TRBV11-2 to TRBJ2-5; unclear D gene. As DNA, the CDR3 is TGTGCCAGCAGCTCTAGTCGCGGCGGATTGTTACAAGAGACCCAGTACTTC. Protein: CASSSSRGGLLQETQYF.